What follows are 19 T cell receptor beta chains derived from one specimen sequenced in a study of T-cell memory formation after mild COVID-19. One entry per CDR3 protein results from TCRdb running MiXCR on the 5' RACE reads. In the table there are about 360,000 distinct CDR3 sequences, roughly 14% of which are singletons. Material: PBMCs or a T cell subset sorted from them (not recorded which). Receptors were obtained from a man between 18 and 35 years old who had mild COVID-19 (a few samples of this study predate the infection). Cell type and time point are not known.

This chain connects TRBV5-1 to TRBJ2-3, with TRBD1 identical over 9 bases. The trim removed 3 bases at V and 5 bases at J, leaving 7 bases unmatched. Germline loops: CDR1 SGHRS, CDR2 YFSETQ. The CDR3 consists of 15 residues. CDR3 residues: CASSSSQGAGDTQYF. The DNA of the CDR3 is TGCGCCAGCAGCTCATCACAGGGGGCGGGAGATACGCAGTATTTT.

The chain uses TRBV7-2 and TRBJ2-3, with unresolved D. Trimming removed 7 bases from V and 2 bases from J, with 10 bases in between. In germline, CDR1 is SGHTA, CDR2 FQGNSA. The CDR3 loop spans 13 amino acids. The CDR3 bases are TGTGCCAGCAAAACTCGAAACACAGATACGCAGTATTTT. Protein: CASKTRNTDTQYF. Full variable domain (rest looked up from reference TRBV7-2 and TRBJ2-3): GAGVSQSPSNKVTEKGKDVELRCDPISGHTALYWYRQSLGQGLEFLIYFQGNSAPDKSGLPSDRFSAERTGGSVSTLTIQRTQQEDSAVYLCASKTRNTDTQYFGPGTRLTVL.

The chain combines TRBV25-1 with TRBJ2-5; 9 bases align to TRBD1. V lost 6 bases and J lost 5; bases outside the gene matches: 7. There are 14 residues in the CDR3. In germline, CDR1 is MGHDK, CDR2 SYGVNS. The CDR3 loop reads CASSPRDRVETQYF. The CDR3 DNA reads TGTGCCAGCAGCCCACGGGACAGGGTTGAGACCCAGTACTTC.

This clonotype appeared a few times. V is TRBV9 and J is TRBJ2-3; TRBD1 or TRBD2 may be the D gene (5 bases each). This CDR3 has 16 residues. Germline CDR1 and CDR2: SGDLS and YYNGEE. The ends were cut back, 0 bases at V and 4 bases at J, with 15 bases in the middle. This chain's CDR3 is CASSVVGVRGADTQYF. DNA for the CDR3: TGTGCCAGCAGCGTAGTGGGTGTGAGGGGCGCAGATACGCAGTATTTT.

This clonotype was seen more than once but under ten times. The chain is built from TRBV7-3 and TRBJ2-5, with D possibly matching TRBD1 (6 bases). V was clipped by 5 bases and J by 4 bases, with 11 bases between them. Germline V lookup: CDR1 SGHTA, CDR2 FQGTGA. This CDR3 comprises 13 residues. The chain's CDR3 is CASSPTGIETQYF. The CDR3 DNA reads as TGTGCCAGCAGCCCTACAGGGATAGAGACCCAGTACTTC.

The rearrangement joins TRBV27 to TRBJ2-7, with 7 bases lining up with TRBD2. Germline V gene sequence: CDR1 MNHEY, CDR2 SMNVEV (reference sequence). The CDR3 is 15 residues long. V shed 4 bases, J shed 0 bases, and the junction held 6 bases outside the gene matches. CDR3 nucleotide sequence: TGTGCCAGCAGTTGGCCCGGGGGGACCTCCTACGAGCAGTACGTC. It encodes CASSWPGGTSYEQYV.

The chain links TRBV28 to TRBJ2-1; 7 bases match TRBD2. The V gene's germline CDR1 is MDHEN and CDR2 SYDVKM. V lost 2 bases and J lost 4; bases outside the gene matches: 2. The CDR3 sequence is 14 residues long. In nucleotides, the CDR3 is TGTGCCAGCAGTTTACTAGCGGAATACAATGAGCAGTTCTTC. It yields the protein CASSLLAEYNEQFF. Full variable domain (outside the CDR3, taken from reference TRBV28 and TRBJ2-1): DVKVTQSSRYLVKRTGEKVFLECVQDMDHENMFWYRQDPGLGLRLIYFSYDVKMKEKGDIPEGYSVSREKKERFSLILESASTNQTSMYLCASSLLAEYNEQFFGPGTRLTVL.

The chain combines TRBV6-5 with TRBJ2-3; D possibly corresponds to TRBD1 (6 bases). The V end lost 6 bases, the J end lost 6 bases, and 13 bases lay between the germline ends. The CDR3 extends over 13 amino acids. Germline V lookup: CDR1 MNHEY, CDR2 SVGAGI. This chain's CDR3 is CASRLGRGDTQYF. The CDR3 DNA follows: TGTGCCAGCAGGCTAGGAAGGGGGGATACGCAGTATTTT.

This clonotype has more than one count but fewer than ten. CDR3 amino acids: CASSVGQNSYNSPLHF. Written as DNA, the CDR3 is TGTGCCAGCAGCGTAGGGCAGAACTCCTATAATTCACCCCTCCACTTT. This chain uses TRBV9 with TRBJ1-6; the D is unclear. V lost 0 bases and J 0 bases, leaving 7 bases between the germline ends. The CDR3 length is 16 residues. CDR1 is SGDLS and CDR2 is YYNGEE in the germline V gene.

This clonotype showed up just a few times. This may stem from a read error, because a much larger clone lies one nucleotide away. V is TRBV5-1 and J is TRBJ1-1; D is unclear. This CDR3 contains 14 residues. Germline CDR1 is SGHRS and CDR2 is YFSETQ. V was pared by 0 bases and J by 1 base, with 7 bases between. CDR3 sequence (DNA): TGCGCCAGCAGCTTGGGACCGCCGAACACTGAAGCTTTCTTT. As protein: CASSLGPPNTEAFF.

This chain links TRBV2 with TRBJ2-3; D possibly corresponds to TRBD2 (5 bases). Trimming removed 5 bases from V and 1 base from J, with 13 bases in between. The CDR3 runs 15 residues. From germline, CDR1 is SNHLY and CDR2 FYNNEI. The CDR3 here is CASSPVGLGTDTQYF. The CDR3 bases are TGTGCCAGCAGTCCCGTCGGACTTGGCACAGATACGCAGTATTTT. Complete variable domain (other parts from reference TRBV2 and TRBJ2-3): EPEVTQTPSHQVTQMGQEVILRCVPISNHLYFYWYRQILGQKVEFLVSFYNNEISEKSEIFDDQFSVERPDGSNFTLKIRSTKLEDSAMYFCASSPVGLGTDTQYFGPGTRLTVL.

The gene calls are TRBV5-1 and TRBJ1-6; D may be TRBD1 (5 bases). CDR3 length: 19 amino acids. Germline V gene lookup returns CDR1 SGHRS and CDR2 YFSETQ. V was cut by 2 bases and J by 4 bases, with 22 bases left in between. CDR3: CASSFAGRKGGGYNSPLHF. As DNA, the CDR3 is TGCGCCAGCAGCTTCGCGGGACGGAAGGGTGGGGGTTATAATTCACCCCTCCACTTT.

This clonotype has more than one count but fewer than ten. This sequence joins TRBV28 and TRBJ1-4; TRBD1 matches 7 bases. With V trimmed by 2 bases and J by 6 bases, 3 bases remained unmatched. The CDR3 is made up of 14 amino acids. CDR1 MDHEN and CDR2 SYDVKM come from the germline V gene. The CDR3 loop is CASSLTGVDEKLFF. The DNA for the CDR3 is TGTGCCAGCAGTTTAACAGGGGTTGATGAAAAACTGTTTTTT.

This clonotype was counted between two and nine times. The chain is built from TRBV7-2 and TRBJ2-1; D is unclear. CDR1 and CDR2 (germline): SGHTA, FQGNSA. This CDR3 region has 15 residues. The V gene lost 1 base and the J gene lost 6 bases, with 13 bases spanning the gap. The CDR3 spells CASSLDRYGRNEQFF. CDR3 in DNA: TGTGCCAGCAGCTTAGATCGGTACGGACGCAATGAGCAGTTCTTC.

This clonotype was counted a few times. V is TRBV20-1 and J is TRBJ2-3; tentatively, D is TRBD1 or TRBD2 (5 bases each). Per the germline V gene, CDR1 is DFQATT and CDR2 is SNEGSKA (reference sequence). V lost 2 bases to trimming and J lost 2 bases, with 8 bases between them. CDR3 length: 13 residues. CDR3 sequence reads: CSARRGHTDTQYF. The CDR3 coding sequence is TGCAGTGCTAGACGGGGCCACACAGATACGCAGTATTTT.

This sequence joins TRBV15 and TRBJ1-5; no clear D gene. The germline V gene has CDR1 LNHNV and CDR2 YYDKDF (reference sequence). The CDR3 totals 13 residues. With 5 bases removed from V and 4 bases from J, the gap between germline ends came to 9 bases. The DNA for the CDR3 is TGTGCCACCAGCCAGACTGGGAATCAGCCCCAGCATTTT. The encoded protein is CATSQTGNQPQHF.

The chain links TRBV5-5 to TRBJ2-3; TRBD2 matches at 7 bases. With V trimmed by 2 bases and J by 0 bases, 6 bases remained unmatched. The CDR3 has 16 amino acids. Germline CDR1 SGHKS, CDR2 YYEKEE (reference sequence). CDR3: CASSLRGDPSTDTQYF. The CDR3 nucleotides are TGTGCCAGCAGCTTACGGGGGGACCCGAGCACAGATACGCAGTATTTT.

This clonotype came up a few times. The chain couples TRBV25-1 to TRBJ1-6; D ambiguous. This CDR3 has 12 amino acids. Germline V gene lookup returns CDR1 MGHDK and CDR2 SYGVNS. V dropped 3 bases and J dropped 13 bases, with 10 bases sitting between them. The CDR3 coding sequence is TGTGCCAGCAGTGAGTCTCGGAACCCCCTCCACTTT. Translated: CASSESRNPLHF.

This clonotype has just a few counts. The chain is built from TRBV27 and TRBJ1-4; 7 bases agree with TRBD1. With V trimmed by 7 bases and J by 1 base, 3 bases remained unmatched. This CDR3 is 14 amino acids long. The germline gives CDR1 MNHEY, CDR2 SMNVEV (reference sequence). The CDR3 spells CASKWDRTNEKLFF. DNA of the CDR3: TGTGCCAGCAAGTGGGACAGAACTAATGAAAAACTGTTTTTT.